A selection of T cell receptor beta chains follows, all from one sample in a study of blood T cell repertoires in COVID-19. Sequenced by immunoSEQ multiplex PCR; TCRdb stores in-frame clones only, minus some. The table has around 200,000 clones, less than 85% seen once. Specimen: peripheral blood. Receptor source: a human donor in a cohort sampled during active COVID-19. The CDR3 runs from the conserved cysteine through the conserved F or W. A D gene is named only where the DNA matches it firmly. Expanded clones get a size class; other rows say once, few or many, or leave the size out.

V gene	clone size	J gene	D gene	CDR3 DNA	CDR3 protein
TRBV7-9	.	TRBJ2-3	.	TGTGCCAGCACCAACAGGGCTAGCACAGATACGCAGTATTTT	CASTNRASTDTQYF
TRBV6-5	few	TRBJ1-2	.	TGTGCCAGCGAGCAGGTGAACGGCTACACCTTC	CASEQVNGYTF
TRBV12-5	.	TRBJ1-3	.	TGTGCTAGTGGTTCCGGGGGGACCGTACGCACCATATATTTT	CASGSGGTVRTIYF
TRBV9	.	TRBJ1-1	TRBD1	TGTGCCAGCAGCTTGGTATCAGGGGGAGGTCAAGCTTTCTTT	CASSLVSGGGQAFF
TRBV5-1	.	TRBJ1-2	TRBD1	TGCGCCAGCAGCTTGGCCGGACAGGGCGAGGGCTACACCTTC	CASSLAGQGEGYTF
TRBV12-5	.	TRBJ1-1	.	TGTGCTAGTGGTTTGGTATTTGGGCGAGACACTGAAGCTTTCTTT	CASGLVFGRDTEAFF
TRBV19	.	TRBJ2-7	TRBD1	TGTGCCAGTAGTGACCTCGGACAGGGACGGGGCGAGCAGTACTTC	CASSDLGQGRGEQYF
TRBV7-9	.	TRBJ2-1	.	TGTGCCAGCAGCTTACACGGACTGTCCTACAATGAGCAGTTCTTC	CASSLHGLSYNEQFF
TRBV5-4	few	TRBJ1-3	TRBD1	TGTGCCAGCAGCGCTGCAGGGGGCATGATATCTGGAAACACCATATATTTT	CASSAAGGMISGNTIYF
TRBV7-9	.	TRBJ2-7	.	TGTGCCAGCAGCCATGCGGGGCTGTTCTACGAGCAGTACTTC	CASSHAGLFYEQYF
TRBV7-9	.	TRBJ1-6	TRBD1	TGTGCCAGCACCAAATTGGGAGGGGACAGGGGATCCTATAATTCACCCCTCCACTTT	CASTKLGGDRGSYNSPLHF
TRBV7-9	.	TRBJ2-7	.	TGTGCCAGCAGCCCCCCGGGTAGGGGGTACGAGCAGTACTTC	CASSPPGRGYEQYF
TRBV6-4	.	TRBJ2-1	.	TGTGTCAGCAGCCCTACCGGGACACAAGATAATGAGCAGTTCTTC	CVSSPTGTQDNEQFF
TRBV4-1	few	TRBJ2-7	TRBD1	TGCGCCAGCAGCCAAGCCAGGGGGCTATTATCCTACGAGCAGTACTTC	CASSQARGLLSYEQYF
TRBV5-4	few	TRBJ1-5	.	TGTGCCAGCAGCCTCCCCGGTCAGCCCCAGCATTTT	CASSLPGQPQHF
TRBV6-1	.	TRBJ1-1	TRBD1	TGTGCCAGCAGTGAGACAGGGGATATGAACACTGAAGCTTTCTTT	CASSETGDMNTEAFF
TRBV2	.	TRBJ1-3	.	TGTGCCAGCAGTGAAGGTTTTCAGAGAAACACCATATATTTT	CASSEGFQRNTIYF
TRBV13	.	TRBJ1-5	.	TGTGCCAGCAGCTTAGGGCAGCCCGGGTCCAATCAGCCCCAGCATTTT	CASSLGQPGSNQPQHF
TRBV27	.	TRBJ1-1	.	TGTGCCAGCAGTCTCCACAGCGAGGGCACTGAAGCTTTCTTT	CASSLHSEGTEAFF
TRBV7-2	.	TRBJ2-1	TRBD1	TGTGCCAGCAGCTTAGGGGGACAGTCCTACAATGAGCAGTTCTTC	CASSLGGQSYNEQFF
TRBV7-3	.	TRBJ1-2	TRBD1	TGTGCCAGCAGCTTACAGGGGGACGACTATGGCTACACCTTC	CASSLQGDDYGYTF
TRBV15	.	TRBJ1-2	.	TGTGCCACCAGCAGGGGCCTTGGCGGGGCACGTAACTATGGCTACACCTTC	CATSRGLGGARNYGYTF
TRBV3-1/TRBV3-2	.	TRBJ2-3	.	TGTGCCAGCAGCCAAGATGGGCCTATAACAGATACGCAGTATTTT	CASSQDGPITDTQYF
TRBV4-2	.	TRBJ2-7	TRBD1	TGTGCCAGCAGCCAAATTGACAGGGTCCCCTACGAGCAGTACTTC	CASSQIDRVPYEQYF
TRBV2	.	TRBJ1-2	.	TGTGCCAGCACGGAACAGATCCTATATGGCTACACCTTC	CASTEQILYGYTF
TRBV11-2	few	TRBJ2-7	TRBD2	TGTGCCAGCAGCTTAGGTGCTAGCGGGGGGGCCCAGCAGTACTTC	CASSLGASGGAQQYF
TRBV30	.	TRBJ2-3	.	TGTGCCTGGAGGGCGCGTGGGCGCGGGACAGATACGCAGTATTTT	CAWRARGRGTDTQYF
TRBV7-8	.	TRBJ1-2	.	TGTGCCAGCAGCTACGGACAGTCCTATGGCTACACCTTC	CASSYGQSYGYTF
TRBV5-4	.	TRBJ1-4	TRBD1	TGTGCCAGCAGCACATCCGGGACAGGGAATGAAAAACTGTTTTTT	CASSTSGTGNEKLFF
TRBV3-1/TRBV3-2	.	TRBJ2-6	TRBD1	TGTGCCAGCAGCCAAGGGTTGCAGGGGGAAAGCTCTGGGGCCAACGTCCTGACTTTC	CASSQGLQGESSGANVLTF
TRBV10-1	.	TRBJ1-4	.	TGCGCCAGCAGTGAGTCGAGCGGTAATGAAAAACTGTTTTTT	CASSESSGNEKLFF
TRBV5-1	.	TRBJ2-1	TRBD1	TGCGCCAGCAGCGACGGACAGGGGAGCGATGAGCAGTTCTTC	CASSDGQGSDEQFF
TRBV6-5	.	TRBJ1-5	.	TGTGCCAGCAGTCAGGTTTATAGCAATCAGCCCCAGCATTTT	CASSQVYSNQPQHF
TRBV15	.	TRBJ2-1	TRBD1	TGTGCCACCAGCAGCCAGACAGGGGACCCCTACAATGAGCAGTTCTTC	CATSSQTGDPYNEQFF
TRBV3-1/TRBV3-2	.	TRBJ2-7	TRBD2	TGTGCCAGCAGCCAAGAAATTAGCGGGGGATACGAGCAGTACTTC	CASSQEISGGYEQYF
TRBV14	.	TRBJ2-1	.	TGTGCCAGCAGCCAAGAGTTTCTGATAAGTGGGCTTTACAATGAGCAGTTCTTC	CASSQEFLISGLYNEQFF
TRBV6-5	.	TRBJ2-7	.	TGTGCCAGCTCCAGGCTGAGCTCCTACGAGCAGTACTTC	CASSRLSSYEQYF
TRBV6-6	.	TRBJ2-6	.	TGTGCCAGCAGTTACATTAACAGGGTAGGGGCCAACGTCCTGACTTTC	CASSYINRVGANVLTF
TRBV19	.	TRBJ2-7	.	TGTGCCAGTAGTGTGTCAGGCGATTCCTACGAGCAGTACTTC	CASSVSGDSYEQYF
TRBV20-1	.	TRBJ2-5	.	TGCAGTGCTCAAAACGATTTAGTCGAGTACTTC	CSAQNDLVEYF
TRBV20-1	.	TRBJ2-7	TRBD2	TGCAGTGCTAGTCTGGCCGGGACTAGCTCTTCCCGATTC	CSASLAGTSSSRF
TRBV20-1	.	TRBJ2-5	TRBD2	TGCAGTGCTAGTATGGCGGGGGAAGAGACCCAGTACTTC	CSASMAGEETQYF
TRBV9	.	TRBJ1-3	.	TGTGCCAGCAGCGGAGCCCGGGGGATGACAGGAAACACCATATATTTT	CASSGARGMTGNTIYF
TRBV10-3	.	TRBJ2-5	TRBD2	TGTGCCACCCTGAGTGGACTAGCGGGGGGGCGGGAGACCCAGTACTTC	CATLSGLAGGRETQYF
TRBV27	.	TRBJ1-4	.	TGTGCCAGCAGTGTACGCAGTATTAATGAAAAACTGTTTTTT	CASSVRSINEKLFF
TRBV19	.	TRBJ2-7	.	TGTGCCAGTAGTATGACGACAGGCAGTTCCTACGAGCAGTACTTC	CASSMTTGSSYEQYF
TRBV15	.	TRBJ2-1	TRBD2	TGTGCCACCAGCAGAGGGACTAGCGGGGGGTATGTCAATGAGCAGTTCTTC	CATSRGTSGGYVNEQFF
TRBV7-6	.	TRBJ1-5	.	TGTGCCAGCAGCCTGGGGCGAAATCAGCCCCAGCATTTT	CASSLGRNQPQHF
TRBV6-4	.	TRBJ1-2	.	TGTGCCAGCAGTGACTCGCCGGGGGCTAACTATGGCTACACCTTC	CASSDSPGANYGYTF
TRBV4-1	.	TRBJ1-2	TRBD1	TGCGCCAGCAGCCAAGATCCGGGGACAGCTAACTATGGCTACACCTTC	CASSQDPGTANYGYTF
TRBV5-1	.	TRBJ1-2	.	TGCGCCAGCAGCCGGGGAGGGGGAGACTATGGCTACACCTTC	CASSRGGGDYGYTF
TRBV20-1	.	TRBJ2-1	.	TGCAGTGCTAGTCGGGGGAGCTCCTACAATGAGCAGTTCTTC	CSASRGSSYNEQFF
TRBV11-2	.	TRBJ2-1	TRBD2	TGTGCCAGCAGTTCCCGAGGTAGCGGGGGGGCGTCCTACAATGAGCAGTTCTTC	CASSSRGSGGASYNEQFF